The T cell receptor beta chain under discussion was sequenced for a study of early T cells in non-severe SARS-CoV-2 infection (dated by TCRdb to 2020 to 2023). Study-wide context: Bulk RNA from unsorted whole blood was used for TCR sequencing, so alpha and beta chains could not be paired.

Overall study outcomes, separate from this receptor: Matching against VDJdb was skewed toward anti-spike CD8 responses, likely underestimated virus-specific expansions, and missed private and CD4 specificities.

This was a case-control study nested in a cohort of healthcare workers in London, UK, who had nasopharyngeal swab PCR tests and blood samples taken every week. Healthcare workers were enrolled in the week of the UK lockdown, from 23 to 31 March 2020, and were followed every week for up to roughly 15 weeks. The method was 5' RACE. Sequencing relied on a NextSeq 500. Unique molecular identifiers were attached to individual cDNA molecules in the TCR library protocol so that sequencing error and PCR bias could be corrected. TCR alpha and beta chains were both sequenced, and the abundances of alpha and beta sequences in each sample were closely correlated with each other. Regarding the original processing steps: Decombinator V4 was used to perform V gene, J gene and CDR3 annotation of TCR sequences. TCRs were defined as expanded if a significant change between any two time points was detected under a Poisson model with p below 0.0001. TCR abundances were normalised to the total number of TCRs sequenced in each sample and reported as counts per million. TRAV1-2 paired with TRAJ12, TRAJ20 or TRAJ33 defined MAIT TCRs, while TRAV10 paired with TRAJ18 defined iNKT TCRs. VDJdb, accessed 1 November 2021, was searched for CMV, EBV and SARS-CoV-2 annotated TCRs, with TCRs annotated for multiple antigens excluded. TCRdb trimmed public reads at Q25 via fastp, called clones via MiXCR and kept in-frame beta chains. Rows with a matching CDR3 protein are joined into one entry that keeps the most common DNA and genes. In this record, the V and J calls reflect TCRdb's handling and not the investigators' own analysis. The sample records fewer than 65,000 distinct CDR3 sequences, 8% to 10% of which are singletons. The ten most abundant clones make up around 1.3% of the sample.

The germline V gene (reference sequence) supplies CDR1 GTSNPN and CDR2 SVGIG. Trimmed from V: 3 bases; trimmed from J: 9 bases; junction bases lacking a gene match: 10. Spanning cysteine to phenylalanine, the CDR3 consists of 14 amino acids. Only the CDR3 portion is preserved as DNA: 42 bases, with reading frame beginning at the first base. Remarks on this clonotype: This clone's antigen is unknown. Base qualities are not at hand, and no much larger clone is one base apart.

This TCR was sampled from an adult who was a healthcare worker with PCR-confirmed SARS-CoV-2 infection or an uninfected control (not recorded which). Sequencing was done on a sample of whole blood. Here the chain combines TRBV30 and TRBJ1-5, with TRBD1 matching 8 junction bases. At the DNA level, the sequence is TGTGCCTGGAGATCTCGAGACAGGGGTGCGCCCCAGCATTTT. Translated, it reads CAWRSRDRGAPQHF.